The next 30 T cell receptor beta chains were all read from a single sample in a study of blood T cell repertoires in COVID-19. Method: immunoSEQ multiplex PCR; TCRdb's copy keeps in-frame clones and lacks some. The data hold about 350,000 clones, with about nine tenths observed a single time. What was sequenced was peripheral blood. Every receptor here comes from a man under 40 with COVID-19, enrolled during active disease.

This chain connects TRBV28 to TRBJ1-2; 8 bases align to TRBD1. Looked up from germline, CDR1 is MDHEN and CDR2 is SYDVKM. Trimming removed 9 bases from V and 6 bases from J; junction bases left unmatched: 12. The CDR3 length is 14 residues. The CDR3 DNA reads as TGTGCCAGTTTCCCGCAGGGGGCTAGGAATGGCTACACCTTC. As protein: CASFPQGARNGYTF.

V gene TRBV6-5 combines with J gene TRBJ2-7, with 9 positions matching TRBD1. Trimming cost V 4 bases and J 5 bases; bases outside gene matches: 6. The germline V gene encodes CDR1 MNHEY and CDR2 SVGAGI. CDR3 size: 14 residues. CDR3 residues: CASSLDRGGDEQYF. The CDR3 DNA reads as TGTGCCAGCAGTTTGGACAGGGGAGGGGACGAGCAGTACTTC.

The CDR3 DNA sequence: TGTGCCAGTAGTATATTCTATGATGAGGGCTACTCCTACGAGCAGTACTTC. Translated: CASSIFYDEGYSYEQYF. This sequence joins TRBV19 and TRBJ2-7, with a weak D call TRBD2 (5 bases). The CDR3 sequence is 17 residues long. V was trimmed by 2 bases and J by 0 bases, leaving 17 bases between them. Germline loops: CDR1 LNHDA, CDR2 SQIVND (reference sequence).

The chain links TRBV5-1 to TRBJ2-5; 11 bases are a match to TRBD1. This CDR3 has 17 residues. Germline values: CDR1 SGHRS, CDR2 YFSETQ. J lost 5 bases, V lost 2 bases, and 11 bases had no gene match. The DNA of the CDR3 is TGCGCCAGCAGCTTCCTAAGTACCGGGACAGGGGGTGAGACCCAGTACTTC. It codes for CASSFLSTGTGGETQYF.

This clone showed up just a few times. The chain recombines TRBV5-1 with TRBJ1-2; TRBD1 matches at 7 bases. Germline CDR1 SGHRS, CDR2 YFSETQ. V was clipped by 3 bases and J by 5 bases; unmatched bases: 10. The CDR3 runs 15 residues. CDR3 coding DNA: TGCGCCAGCAGCTCCACAGGGGCCGGATCATATGGCTACACCTTC. Translated, it gives CASSSTGAGSYGYTF.

About this clone itself: The sample contains more than one DNA sequence encoding this CDR3. The chain carries TRBV11-3 and TRBJ2-7, with D perhaps TRBD1 (6 bases). The CDR3 is 13 amino acids. The V end lost 5 bases, the J end lost 4 bases, and 12 bases lay between the germline ends. Germline lookup yields CDR1 SGHNT and CDR2 YENEEA. CDR3 region: CASSLGRGYEQYF. In DNA, the CDR3 is TGTGCCAGCAGCCTGGGCAGGGGTTACGAGCAGTACTTC.

This chain links TRBV25-1 with TRBJ2-7, with 7 bases aligning to TRBD2. Trimming removed 1 base from V and 5 bases from J; junction bases left unmatched: 8. CDR1 and CDR2 (germline): MGHDK, SYGVNS. The CDR3 has 15 amino acids. CDR3 DNA sequence: TGTGCCAGCAGTGAATGGAGGGGCCGGGGGGACGAGCAGTACTTC. This encodes CASSEWRGRGDEQYF.

A single count supports this clone. V is TRBV7-8 and J is TRBJ2-5, with 16 bases lining up with TRBD2. The CDR3 covers 17 residues. V shed 5 bases and J 5 bases; nucleotides not matched to a gene: 8. Germline values: CDR1 SGHVS, CDR2 FQNEAQ. The CDR3 bases are TGTGCCAGCAGCCGGGGACTAGCGGGAGGGCCGCCCGAGACCCAGTACTTC. As protein: CASSRGLAGGPPETQYF.

This clone was counted between two and nine times. The V and J genes are TRBV6-2 or TRBV6-3 and TRBJ2-2, with 7 bases aligning to TRBD2. Trimming took 4 bases from V and 3 from J; bases not matched to a gene: 8. Germline values: CDR1 MNHEY, CDR2 SVGEGT. This CDR3 is built from 16 residues. The chain's CDR3 is CASSFLTLADTGELFF. In DNA form, the CDR3 reads TGTGCCAGCAGTTTCCTAACTCTAGCGGACACCGGGGAGCTGTTTTTT.

In DNA, the CDR3 is TGTGCCAGCAGTTATAAAGAGACCCAGTACTTC. This codes for CASSYKETQYF. The chain joins TRBV27 to TRBJ2-5, with no clear D. Per germline, CDR1 MNHEY and CDR2 SMNVEV (reference sequence). Trimming removed 4 bases at V and 3 bases at J, with 3 bases between. CDR3 length: 11 amino acids.

The chain employs TRBV7-2 and TRBJ2-1, with a tentative D call TRBD1 (6 bases). Germline V gene lookup returns CDR1 SGHTA and CDR2 FQGNSA. CDR3 length: 14 amino acids. Deletions cut 4 bases from V and 5 bases from J, with 12 bases between. This CDR3 is CASSSWTEDNEQFF. The CDR3 nucleotides are TGTGCCAGCAGCTCGTGGACAGAGGACAATGAGCAGTTCTTC.

The chain carries TRBV6-6 and TRBJ2-7, with 13 bases matching TRBD2. V gave up 2 bases and J gave up 6 bases; unmatched junction bases: 4. The CDR3 is made up of 15 amino acids. Germline CDR1 MNHNY, CDR2 SVGAGI (reference sequence). CDR3 DNA sequence: TGTGCCAGCAGTTACGGGACTAGCGGGACCGGCGAGCAGTACTTC. It codes for CASSYGTSGTGEQYF.

J is TRBJ2-4 and V is TRBV5-4, with 13 bases matching TRBD2. Germline CDR1 is SGHNT and CDR2 is YYREEE (reference sequence). With V trimmed by 10 bases and J by 0 bases, 4 bases remained unmatched. The CDR3 spans 15 residues. DNA of the CDR3: TGTGCCTCCGGGACTAGCGGGGTAGCCAAAAACATTCAGTACTTC. Its protein is CASGTSGVAKNIQYF.

The genes are TRBV5-1 and TRBJ1-2; tentatively, D is TRBD1 (6 bases). The V gene lost 3 bases and the J gene lost 4 bases, with 13 bases spanning the gap. Germline assignment: CDR1 SGHRS and CDR2 YFSETQ. This CDR3 contains 14 residues. DNA of the CDR3: TGCGCCAGCAGCTCGCAGGGGCAGGGCTATGGCTACACCTTC. Translation gives CASSSQGQGYGYTF.

The rearrangement uses TRBV19 and TRBJ2-6, with D tentatively TRBD1 (5 bases). Deletions cut 7 bases from V and 2 bases from J, with 9 bases between. The CDR3 is 14 residues long. Germline values: CDR1 LNHDA, CDR2 SQIVND (reference sequence). The CDR3 protein is CASTQDAGANVLTF. The DNA of the CDR3 is TGTGCCAGTACACAGGACGCTGGGGCCAACGTCCTGACTTTC.

J is TRBJ2-3 and V is TRBV5-1; a weak D match, TRBD2 (5 bases). CDR3 length: 16 residues. Germline V CDR1 and CDR2: SGHRS, YFSETQ. V lost 0 bases, J lost 0 bases, and 11 bases lay in between. CDR3 protein: CASSLVGPSSTDTQYF. Here the CDR3 DNA reads TGCGCCAGCAGCTTGGTCGGGCCTAGCAGCACAGATACGCAGTATTTT.

The chain joins TRBV20-1 to TRBJ1-1; D is unresolved. Per the germline V gene, CDR1 is DFQATT and CDR2 is SNEGSKA (reference sequence). The germline V and J ends were trimmed by 6 bases and 1 base, with 3 bases remaining between them. This CDR3 is 10 amino acids long. The chain's CDR3 is CSAWNTEAFF. Here the CDR3 DNA reads TGCAGTGCCTGGAACACTGAAGCTTTCTTT.

This chain uses TRBV9 with TRBJ2-7; 11 bases align to TRBD1. Germline loops: CDR1 SGDLS, CDR2 YYNGEE. The junction had 3 bases not matched to a gene; V was cut back by 3 bases and J by 4 bases. The CDR3 runs to 14 residues. Here the CDR3 reads CASSAGTGGYEQYF. The CDR3 DNA is TGTGCCAGCAGCGCCGGGACAGGGGGTTACGAGCAGTACTTC.

This chain uses TRBV14 with TRBJ2-1; the D gene is possibly TRBD2 (6 bases). The V end was cut by 4 bases, the J end by 2 bases, with 9 bases between. Germline-derived CDR1 and CDR2 are SGHDN and FVKESK. The length of the CDR3 is 14 residues. This chain's CDR3 is CASSRLVPYNEQFF. The CDR3 nucleotides read TGTGCCAGCAGCCGACTAGTGCCCTACAATGAGCAGTTCTTC.

The genes are TRBV7-9 and TRBJ2-6, with 10 bases aligning to TRBD1. The CDR3 loop spans 18 amino acids. Germline loops: CDR1 SEHNR, CDR2 FQNEAQ (reference sequence). The trim removed 5 bases at V and 0 bases at J, leaving 7 bases unmatched. The CDR3 DNA follows: TGTGCCAGCAGCCCGCGGACAGGGGGAGTCTCTGGGGCCAACGTCCTGACTTTC. This codes for CASSPRTGGVSGANVLTF.

The rearrangement joins TRBV29-1 to TRBJ2-7; D might be TRBD1 (6 bases). V lost 7 bases to trimming and J lost 4 bases, with 17 bases between them. Germline-derived CDR1 and CDR2 are SQVTM and ANQGSEA. This CDR3 has 13 amino acids. For the CDR3, the DNA is TGCAGCGCCGAAGACCATGACAGGTACGAGCAGTACTTC. This encodes CSAEDHDRYEQYF.

The chain is built from TRBV25-1 and TRBJ1-6; maybe TRBD1 (5 bases). Germline CDR1 is MGHDK and CDR2 is SYGVNS. CDR3 length: 13 residues. V was pared by 4 bases and J by 11 bases, with 12 bases between. The CDR3 here is CASSGGERTPLHF. The DNA for the CDR3 is TGTGCCAGCAGTGGGGGGGAAAGGACACCCCTCCACTTT.

V and J are TRBV19 and TRBJ2-7; 9 bases map to TRBD2. The CDR3 runs 14 residues. Looked up from germline, CDR1 is LNHDA and CDR2 is SQIVND (reference sequence). V trimming: 4 bases; J trimming: 3 bases; junction bases outside the gene matches: 4. The CDR3 sequence is CASSTSGILYEQYF. The CDR3 DNA follows: TGTGCCAGTAGTACTAGCGGGATTCTCTACGAGCAGTACTTC.

The CDR3 DNA sequence: TGCGCCAGCAGCTTAGGGACAGGGGCGGGCGAGCAGTACTTC. It specifies CASSLGTGAGEQYF. V usage is TRBV5-1 and J usage is TRBJ2-7, with 10 bases fitting TRBD1. The trim removed 2 bases at V and 6 bases at J, leaving 5 bases unmatched. The CDR3 runs to 14 residues. Germline CDR1 SGHRS, CDR2 YFSETQ.

This clone was observed a few times. The chain carries TRBV7-8 and TRBJ1-2; 10 bases are a match to TRBD1. Germline V lookup: CDR1 SGHVS, CDR2 FQNEAQ. The CDR3 contains 14 residues. With V trimmed by 4 bases and J by 7 bases, 6 bases remained unmatched. CDR3 sequence: CASSSGQGESGYTF. The CDR3 nucleotides read TGTGCCAGCAGCTCAGGACAGGGGGAAAGTGGCTACACCTTC.

The chain uses TRBV11-2 and TRBJ2-5; D is possibly TRBD2 (5 bases). The CDR3 totals 15 residues. Germline V lookup: CDR1 SGHAT, CDR2 FQNNGV. V lost 1 base and J lost 1, with 10 bases in between. In nucleotides, the CDR3 is TGTGCCAGCAGCTTAGCCATGAGGGTCCAAGAGACCCAGTACTTC. It translates to CASSLAMRVQETQYF.

The gene calls are TRBV18 and TRBJ1-5; D is ambiguous. Looked up from germline, CDR1 is KGHSH and CDR2 is LQKENI. The length of the CDR3 is 16 residues. V was clipped by 3 bases and J by 4 bases, with 16 bases between them. DNA of the CDR3: TGTGCCAGCTCACCTACGGTGGGAACGGGGAATCAGCCCCAGCATTTT. Its protein is CASSPTVGTGNQPQHF.

J is TRBJ2-1 and V is TRBV5-6, with TRBD1 matching over 8 bases. The germline V gene encodes CDR1 SGHDT and CDR2 YYEEEE. V shed 0 bases and J 8 bases; nucleotides not matched to a gene: 4. This CDR3 is built from 14 residues. DNA of the CDR3: TGTGCCAGCAGCTTGGGGACAGGGACGGATGAGCAGTTCTTC. It yields the protein CASSLGTGTDEQFF.

This clone showed up many times. The sample carries other DNA sequences with the same CDR3. This rearrangement joins TRBV7-3 to TRBJ2-2, with 10 bases identical to TRBD2. CDR1 and CDR2 from the germline V gene are SGHTA and FQGTGA. The CDR3 runs 17 residues. V was clipped by 4 bases and J by 6 bases; unmatched bases: 11. CDR3 sequence: CASSSSLVSGGAGELFF. CDR3 coding DNA: TGTGCCAGCAGCTCCTCCCTTGTGAGCGGGGGGGCCGGGGAGCTGTTTTTT.

V usage is TRBV4-1 and J usage is TRBJ1-3, with D maybe TRBD1 (6 bases). CDR1 and CDR2 (germline): MGHRA, YSYEKL. The CDR3 loop spans 14 amino acids. Trimming removed 4 bases from V and 2 bases from J, with 9 bases in between. CDR3 sequence: CASSPGVTGNTIYF. DNA of the CDR3: TGCGCCAGCAGCCCAGGGGTTACTGGAAACACCATATATTTT.